The 21 T cell receptor beta chains reported below all come from one sample, sequenced in a study of OX40 agonist ivuxolimab in advanced cancers. Clones were read by immunoSEQ multiplex PCR, and TCRdb kept only the in-frame ones, dropping some. The repertoire holds over 95,000 clones, over 75% seen once, with 0.3% to 0.4% in the top ten. The material was CD4+ or CD8+ T cells sorted from blood, obtained in a trial of the OX40 agonist ivuxolimab. The receptor set was obtained from an adult with an advanced solid tumor such as melanoma, head and neck, liver or kidney cancer.

The sample holds one count of this clone. The V call is TRBV10-1, the J call TRBJ2-1; D gene unclear. Germline loops: CDR1 WNHNN, CDR2 SYGVQD (reference sequence). The CDR3 runs to 10 residues. Trimming left V 9 bases short and J 7 bases short, with 7 bases between. The CDR3 sequence: CARERNEQFF. CDR3 sequence (DNA): TGCGCCAGGGAAAGGAATGAGCAGTTCTTC.

The gene calls are TRBV7-2 and TRBJ2-2; TRBD2 aligns across 11 bases. J lost 6 bases, V lost 5 bases, and 11 bases had no gene match. There are 17 residues in the CDR3. The germline V gene encodes CDR1 SGHTA and CDR2 FQGNSA. The CDR3 DNA is TGTGCCAGCAGCCCACAAAGACTAGCGGGAAGGTCCGGGGAGCTGTTTTTT. Translation: CASSPQRLAGRSGELFF.

The V call is TRBV11-2, the J call TRBJ2-7, with 9 bases lining up with TRBD2. In germline, CDR1 is SGHAT, CDR2 FQNNGV. The CDR3 has 16 amino acids. V trimming: 1 base; J trimming: 2 bases; junction bases outside the gene matches: 6. The CDR3 loop reads CASSLAGVAGAYEQYF. The CDR3 nucleotides read TGTGCCAGCAGCTTAGCGGGTGTAGCGGGAGCCTACGAGCAGTACTTC.

The chain carries TRBV27 and TRBJ2-4; 13 bases are a match to TRBD2. The CDR3 is made up of 15 amino acids. CDR1 and CDR2 (germline): MNHEY, SMNVEV (reference sequence). With 6 bases clipped from V and 7 bases from J, the junction kept 6 bases outside the gene matches. DNA for the CDR3: TGTGCCAGCAGCCGTGGGACTAGCGGGATGAACATTCAGTACTTC. It yields the protein CASSRGTSGMNIQYF.

The CDR3 region is CASSEVVGRNTEAFF. CDR3 DNA sequence: TGTGCCAGCAGTGAAGTCGTAGGCCGGAACACTGAAGCTTTCTTT. The V call is TRBV6-1, the J call TRBJ1-1; D is unresolved. V was pared by 1 base and J by 1 base, with 10 bases between. CDR1 MNHNS and CDR2 SASEGT come from the germline V gene. This CDR3 contains 15 residues.

The chain uses TRBV19 and TRBJ2-3; 11 bases are a match to TRBD2. CDR1 and CDR2 from the germline V gene are LNHDA and SQIVND (reference sequence). This CDR3 region has 15 residues. With V trimmed by 5 bases and J by 1 base, 2 bases remained unmatched. In DNA, the CDR3 is TGTGCCAGTAGTGCGACTAGCGGGGGCACAGATACGCAGTATTTT. The encoded protein is CASSATSGGTDTQYF. The full variable domain, with the rest looked up from reference TRBV19 and TRBJ2-3, is DGGITQSPKYLFRKEGQNVTLSCEQNLNHDAMYWYRQDPGQGLRLIYYSQIVNDFQKGDIAEGYSVSREKKESFPLTVTSAQKNPTAFYLCASSATSGGTDTQYFGPGTRLTVL.

The chain is built from TRBV5-6 and TRBJ2-2; weak D call: TRBD2 (5 bases). Germline CDR1 and CDR2: SGHDT and YYEEEE. This CDR3 is built from 16 residues. V was cut by 6 bases and J by 4 bases, with 19 bases left in between. The CDR3 loop reads CASNYESGSGTGELFF. The CDR3, as DNA: TGTGCCAGCAACTACGAGTCTGGGAGTGGCACCGGGGAGCTGTTTTTT.

V usage is TRBV6-5 and J usage is TRBJ1-5; D not resolved. Germline V lookup: CDR1 MNHEY, CDR2 SVGAGI. CDR3 length equals 13 residues. V lost 0 bases and J lost 7, with 7 bases in between. DNA for the CDR3: TGTGCCAGCAGTTACTCGGCGGCACAGCCCCAGCATTTT. It codes for CASSYSAAQPQHF.

This clone occurred once. The chain carries TRBV6-5 and TRBJ2-7; TRBD2 aligns across 8 bases. Germline CDR1 MNHEY, CDR2 SVGAGI. The CDR3 has 15 residues. V dropped 1 base and J dropped 7; count of bases not matched to a gene: 9. Here the CDR3 reads CASSYYRTSLGEQYF. In DNA, the CDR3 is TGTGCCAGCAGTTACTACCGGACTAGCTTGGGTGAGCAGTACTTC.

The chain has TRBV12-5 and TRBJ1-5; D remains ambiguous. The CDR3 has 17 amino acids. V was trimmed by 1 base and J by 0 bases, leaving 13 bases between them. Germline V gives CDR1 LGHNT, CDR2 FRNRAP. CDR3 bases: TGTGCTAGTGGTTTGGACCTCCATCCGGATAGCAATCAGCCCCAGCATTTT. It specifies CASGLDLHPDSNQPQHF.

The chain has TRBV2 and TRBJ2-3; D is uncertain. Per germline, CDR1 SNHLY and CDR2 FYNNEI. CDR3 size: 13 residues. V lost 4 bases and J 3 bases, leaving 8 bases between the germline ends. CDR3 bases: TGTGCCAGCAGTGCCCTGGGGACAGATACGCAGTATTTT. This encodes CASSALGTDTQYF.

The sample holds one count of this clone. This rearrangement joins TRBV7-9 to TRBJ1-5; 7 positions agree with TRBD1. V gave up 5 bases and J gave up 6 bases; unmatched junction bases: 7. The length of the CDR3 is 14 residues. Germline CDR1 and CDR2: SEHNR and FQNEAQ (reference sequence). CDR3 DNA: TGTGCCAGCAGCCGGACAGGAAGTGGTCAGCCCCAGCATTTT. As protein: CASSRTGSGQPQHF.

This chain connects TRBV30 to TRBJ2-7; 9 nucleotides match TRBD1. V trimming: 5 bases; J trimming: 1 base; junction bases outside the gene matches: 6. The germline V gene has CDR1 GTSNPN and CDR2 SVGIG (reference sequence). There are 14 residues in the CDR3. The CDR3 here is CAWATGGASYEQYF. DNA of the CDR3: TGTGCCTGGGCTACAGGGGGCGCGTCCTACGAGCAGTACTTC.

V gene TRBV2 combines with J gene TRBJ2-5; D is unclear. CDR3 length equals 13 residues. Trimming took 7 bases from V and 1 from J, leaving 10 bases between them. CDR1 SNHLY and CDR2 FYNNEI come from the germline V gene. CDR3 sequence: CASNVRVQETQYF. The CDR3 DNA reads TGTGCCAGCAATGTACGGGTCCAAGAGACCCAGTACTTC.

The chain is built from TRBV5-1 and TRBJ2-3; tentative D call: TRBD1 (6 bases). CDR3 size: 15 residues. The V end lost 1 base, the J end lost 2 bases, and 11 bases lay between the germline ends. The germline CDR1 and CDR2 sequences are SGHRS and YFSETQ. This chain's CDR3 is CASSLIQGYTDTQYF. The CDR3 DNA is TGCGCCAGCAGCTTGATACAGGGATACACAGATACGCAGTATTTT.

The rearrangement links TRBV7-3 to TRBJ2-5; 7 nucleotides line up with TRBD2. V gave up 2 bases and J gave up 1 base; unmatched junction bases: 10. The CDR3 runs 17 residues. Per the germline V gene, CDR1 is SGHTA and CDR2 is FQGTGA. CDR3 DNA: TGTGCCAGCAGCTTAGGTCTTTTAGCGGGTATCCAAGAGACCCAGTACTTC. This translates into CASSLGLLAGIQETQYF.

Only one count was recorded for this clone. V gene TRBV29-1 combines with J gene TRBJ2-1; D may be TRBD2 (5 bases). The CDR3 is 14 amino acids. Germline V gene lookup returns CDR1 SQVTM and CDR2 ANQGSEA. V was pared by 4 bases and J by 5 bases, with 15 bases between. The CDR3 sequence is CSVGRRLGNNEQFF. CDR3 bases: TGCAGCGTTGGTAGGAGGCTCGGTAACAATGAGCAGTTCTTC.

V gene TRBV28 combines with J gene TRBJ2-1; 9 bases are a match to TRBD2. From germline, CDR1 is MDHEN and CDR2 SYDVKM. V shed 4 bases, J shed 3 bases, and the junction held 10 bases outside the gene matches. The CDR3 runs 17 residues. CDR3 sequence (DNA): TGTGCCAGCAGTTCTGCCATGGGTAGCGGGGGCTACAATGAGCAGTTCTTC. This codes for CASSSAMGSGGYNEQFF. The full variable domain, in which reference TRBV28 and TRBJ2-1 provide the parts outside the CDR3, is DVKVTQSSRYLVKRTGEKVFLECVQDMDHENMFWYRQDPGLGLRLIYFSYDVKMKEKGDIPEGYSVSREKKERFSLILESASTNQTSMYLCASSSAMGSGGYNEQFFGPGTRLTVL.

This chain joins TRBV28 and TRBJ1-2; 8 bases are a match to TRBD1. V shed 3 bases, J shed 4 bases, and the junction held 4 bases outside the gene matches. Germline assignment: CDR1 MDHEN and CDR2 SYDVKM. This CDR3 is built from 14 residues. The CDR3, as DNA: TGTGCCAGCAGTTTGGGACAGGTGATCTATGGCTACACCTTC. It is translated as CASSLGQVIYGYTF.

This clone was counted once. V gene TRBV4-3 combines with J gene TRBJ1-1; D unclear. Between the trimmed V and J ends, which lost 0 bases and 5 bases, there was a span of 7 bases. The CDR3 extends over 13 amino acids. Germline V CDR1 and CDR2: LGHNA, YSLEER. CDR3 in DNA: TGCGCCAGCAGCCAAGAGATGGCAACTGAAGCTTTCTTT. As protein: CASSQEMATEAFF.

The count of this clone is one. The chain carries TRBV19 and TRBJ2-6, with 8 bases fitting TRBD1. CDR1 is LNHDA and CDR2 is SQIVND in the germline V gene (reference sequence). CDR3 size: 17 residues. V lost 3 bases to trimming and J lost 0 bases; unmatched junction nucleotides: 4. The CDR3 DNA follows: TGTGCCAGTAGTATGCGGGACAGGTCCTCTGGGGCCAACGTCCTGACTTTC. As protein: CASSMRDRSSGANVLTF.